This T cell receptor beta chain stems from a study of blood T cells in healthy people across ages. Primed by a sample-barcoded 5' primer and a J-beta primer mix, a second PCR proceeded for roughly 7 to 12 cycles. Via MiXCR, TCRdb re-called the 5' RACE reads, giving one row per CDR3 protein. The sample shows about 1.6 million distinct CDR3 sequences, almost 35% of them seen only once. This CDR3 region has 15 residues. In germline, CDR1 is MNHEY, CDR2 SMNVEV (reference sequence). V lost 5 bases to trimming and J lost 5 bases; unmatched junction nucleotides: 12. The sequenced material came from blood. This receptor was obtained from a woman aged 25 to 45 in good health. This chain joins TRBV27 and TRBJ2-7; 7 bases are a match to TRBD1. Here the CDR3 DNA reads TGTGCCAGCAGTACCCACAGGGGCCAGGGGAACGAGCAGTACTTC. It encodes CASSTHRGQGNEQYF.